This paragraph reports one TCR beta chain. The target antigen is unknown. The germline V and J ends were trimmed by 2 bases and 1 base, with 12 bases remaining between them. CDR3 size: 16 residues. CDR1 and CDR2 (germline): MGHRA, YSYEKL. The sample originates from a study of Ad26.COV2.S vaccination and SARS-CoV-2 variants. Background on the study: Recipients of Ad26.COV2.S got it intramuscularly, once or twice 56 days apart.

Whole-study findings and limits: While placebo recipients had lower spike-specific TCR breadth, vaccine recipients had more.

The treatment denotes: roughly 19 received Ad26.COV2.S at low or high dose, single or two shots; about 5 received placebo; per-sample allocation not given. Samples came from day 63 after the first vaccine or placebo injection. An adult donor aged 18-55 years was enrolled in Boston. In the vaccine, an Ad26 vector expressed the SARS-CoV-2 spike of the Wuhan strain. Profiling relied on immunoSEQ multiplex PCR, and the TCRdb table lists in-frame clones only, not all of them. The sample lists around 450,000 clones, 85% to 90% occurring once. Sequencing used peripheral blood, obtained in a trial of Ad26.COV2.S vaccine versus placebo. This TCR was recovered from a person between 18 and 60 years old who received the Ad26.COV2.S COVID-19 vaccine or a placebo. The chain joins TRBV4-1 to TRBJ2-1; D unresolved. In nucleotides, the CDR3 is TGCGCCAGCAGCCAATTCCACCACCGGTCCTACAATGAGCAGTTCTTC. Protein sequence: CASSQFHHRSYNEQFF.